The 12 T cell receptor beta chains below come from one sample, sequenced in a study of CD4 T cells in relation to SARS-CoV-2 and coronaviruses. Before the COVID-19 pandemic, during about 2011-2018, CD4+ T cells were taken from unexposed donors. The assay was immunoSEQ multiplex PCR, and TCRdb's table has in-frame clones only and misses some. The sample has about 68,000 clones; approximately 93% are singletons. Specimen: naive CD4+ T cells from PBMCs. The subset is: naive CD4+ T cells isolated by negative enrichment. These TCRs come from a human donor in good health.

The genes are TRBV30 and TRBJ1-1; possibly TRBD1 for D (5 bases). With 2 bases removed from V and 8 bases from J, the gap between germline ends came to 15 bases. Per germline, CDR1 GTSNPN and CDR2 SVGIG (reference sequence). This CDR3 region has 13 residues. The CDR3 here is CAWSRGNEAEAFF. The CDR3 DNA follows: TGTGCCTGGAGTCGGGGGAACGAAGCAGAAGCTTTCTTT.

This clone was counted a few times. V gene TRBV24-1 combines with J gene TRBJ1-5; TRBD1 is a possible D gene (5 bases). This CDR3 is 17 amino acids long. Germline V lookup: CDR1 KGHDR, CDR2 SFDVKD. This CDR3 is CVPLQGLAGYSNQPQHF. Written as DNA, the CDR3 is TGTGTCCCCCTCCAGGGACTAGCGGGGTATAGCAATCAGCCCCAGCATTTT.

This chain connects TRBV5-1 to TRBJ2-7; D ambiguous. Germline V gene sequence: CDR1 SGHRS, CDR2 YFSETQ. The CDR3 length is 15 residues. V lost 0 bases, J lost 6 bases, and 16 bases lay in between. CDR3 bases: TGCGCCAGCAGCTTGGCCCTGGGGTCAGAAGGCGAGCAGTACTTC. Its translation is CASSLALGSEGEQYF.

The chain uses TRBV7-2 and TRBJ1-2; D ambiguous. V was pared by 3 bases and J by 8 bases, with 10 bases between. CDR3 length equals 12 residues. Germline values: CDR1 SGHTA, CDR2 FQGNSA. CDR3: CASSFSPDGYTF. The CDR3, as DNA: TGTGCCAGCAGCTTTTCCCCCGACGGCTACACCTTC.

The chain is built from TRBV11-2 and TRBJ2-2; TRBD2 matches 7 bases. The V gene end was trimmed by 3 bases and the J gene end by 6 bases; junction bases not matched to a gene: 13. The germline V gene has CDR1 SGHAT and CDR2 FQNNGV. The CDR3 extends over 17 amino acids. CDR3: CASSFVAGDSGAGELFF. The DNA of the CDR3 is TGTGCCAGCAGCTTTGTCGCGGGGGATTCGGGGGCCGGGGAGCTGTTTTTT.

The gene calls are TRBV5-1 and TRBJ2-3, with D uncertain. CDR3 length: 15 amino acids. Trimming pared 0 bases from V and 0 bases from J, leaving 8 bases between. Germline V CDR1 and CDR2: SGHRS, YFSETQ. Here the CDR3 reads CASSLEFASTDTQYF. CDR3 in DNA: TGCGCCAGCAGCTTGGAGTTCGCAAGCACAGATACGCAGTATTTT.

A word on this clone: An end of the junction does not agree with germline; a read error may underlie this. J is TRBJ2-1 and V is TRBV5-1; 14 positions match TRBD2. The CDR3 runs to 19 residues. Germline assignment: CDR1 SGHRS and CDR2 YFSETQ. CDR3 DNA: TGCGCCAGCACCTTGACGACTAGCGGGGGGGAAAGGTCCTACAATGAGCAGTTCTTC. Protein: CASTLTTSGGERSYNEQFF.

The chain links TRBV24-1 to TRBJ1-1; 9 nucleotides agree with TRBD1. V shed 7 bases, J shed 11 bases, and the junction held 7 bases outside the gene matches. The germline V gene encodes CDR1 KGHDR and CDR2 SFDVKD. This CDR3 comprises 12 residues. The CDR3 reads CATRETGGMAFF. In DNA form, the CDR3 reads TGTGCCACCAGGGAGACAGGGGGGATGGCTTTCTTT.

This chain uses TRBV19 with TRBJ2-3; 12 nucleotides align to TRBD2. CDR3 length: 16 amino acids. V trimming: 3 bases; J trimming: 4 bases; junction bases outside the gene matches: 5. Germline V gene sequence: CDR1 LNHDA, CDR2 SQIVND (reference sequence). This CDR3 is CASSISSGGAADTQYF. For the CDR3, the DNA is TGTGCCAGTAGTATTTCTAGCGGGGGGGCAGCAGATACGCAGTATTTT.

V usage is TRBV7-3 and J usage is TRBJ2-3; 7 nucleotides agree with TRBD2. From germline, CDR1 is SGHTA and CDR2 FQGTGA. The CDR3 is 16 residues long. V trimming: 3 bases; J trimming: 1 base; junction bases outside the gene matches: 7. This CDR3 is CASSFHGTSGTDTQYF. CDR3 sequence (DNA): TGTGCCAGCAGCTTCCACGGAACTAGCGGCACAGATACGCAGTATTTT. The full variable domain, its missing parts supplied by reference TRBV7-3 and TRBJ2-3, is GAGVSQTPSNKVTEKGKYVELRCDPISGHTALYWYRQSLGQGPEFLIYFQGTGAADDSGLPNDRFFAVRPEGSVSTLKIQRTERGDSAVYLCASSFHGTSGTDTQYFGPGTRLTVL.

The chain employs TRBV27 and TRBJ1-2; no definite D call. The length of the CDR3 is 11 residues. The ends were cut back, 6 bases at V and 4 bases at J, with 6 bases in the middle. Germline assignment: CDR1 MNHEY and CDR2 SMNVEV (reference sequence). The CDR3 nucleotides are TGTGCCAGCAGCCGGGGCTATGGCTACACCTTC. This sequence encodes CASSRGYGYTF.

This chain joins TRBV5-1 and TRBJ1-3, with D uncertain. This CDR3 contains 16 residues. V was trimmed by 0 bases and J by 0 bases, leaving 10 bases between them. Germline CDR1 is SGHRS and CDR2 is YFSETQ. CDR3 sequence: CASSLVPGYSGNTIYF. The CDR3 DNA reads TGCGCCAGCAGCTTGGTACCCGGGTACTCTGGAAACACCATATATTTT. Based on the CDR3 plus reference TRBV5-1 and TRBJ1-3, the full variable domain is KAGVTQTPRYLIKTRGQQVTLSCSPISGHRSVSWYQQTPGQGLQFLFEYFSETQRNKGNFPGRFSGRQFSNSRSEMNVSTLELGDSALYLCASSLVPGYSGNTIYFGEGSWLTVV.